The clone carrying this T cell receptor beta chain has a handful of counts. Its target is not known. Clones were read by immunoSEQ multiplex PCR, and TCRdb kept only the in-frame ones, dropping some. This sample has some 10,000 clones, with approximately 67% found just once. The sample is drawn from a study of CD4+ T cells in melanoma. Study-level results: Reportedly, melanoma neoantigen-specific CD4+ T cells showed varied differentiation states. A reported correlation linked neoantigen-specific CD4+ T cells to CD8+, macrophage and B cell function.

The ends lost 6 bases at V and 2 bases at J; junction bases unmatched: 9. The germline V gene encodes CDR1 MNHNS and CDR2 SASEGT. The CDR3 is 15 residues long. V is TRBV6-1 and J is TRBJ1-2; 7 bases align to TRBD1. This TCR was recovered from a human donor with melanoma. The source material was cells from a culture (not recorded whether cultured in vitro). The CDR3: CASRDTGVTNYGYTF. In DNA form, the CDR3 reads TGTGCCAGCAGGGACACAGGGGTGACGAACTATGGCTACACCTTC.